This passage covers 9 T cell receptor beta chains from one sample sequenced in a study of early T cells in non-severe SARS-CoV-2 infection. TCRdb processed the 5' RACE reads anew with MiXCR; each CDR3 protein has one entry. The sample has more than 50,000 distinct CDR3 sequences, over 9.5% seen once. Sequencing input: whole blood. These receptors originate from an adult who was a healthcare worker with PCR-confirmed SARS-CoV-2 infection or an uninfected control (not recorded which).

The chain joins TRBV7-2 to TRBJ1-2; TRBD1 agrees at 7 bases. The CDR3 is 12 residues long. After removal of 4 bases from V and 6 bases from J, the junction contained 2 bases not matched to a gene. Germline-derived CDR1 and CDR2 are SGHTA and FQGNSA. The CDR3 sequence: CASSSRGHGYTF. The CDR3 DNA reads TGTGCCAGCAGCTCTAGGGGGCATGGCTACACCTTC.

The CDR3: CASSANRGYQPQHF. The CDR3 nucleotides are TGTGCCAGCAGCGCCAACAGGGGGTATCAGCCCCAGCATTTT. The chain is built from TRBV7-2 and TRBJ1-5, with 8 bases fitting TRBD1. Germline V gene sequence: CDR1 SGHTA, CDR2 FQGNSA. Trimming cost V 5 bases and J 5 bases; bases outside gene matches: 5. The CDR3 totals 14 residues.

The table lists this clonotype with a few counts. The V call is TRBV4-3, the J call TRBJ2-2; unclear D gene. The CDR3 length is 16 residues. V shed 1 base and J shed 8 bases, with 17 bases lying between them. Germline CDR1 is LGHNA and CDR2 is YSLEER. The CDR3 region has the DNA TGCGCCAGCAGCCAAGTATATGGCCAGGCCCTTGGGGAGCTGTTTTTT. This sequence encodes CASSQVYGQALGELFF.

This clonotype has a handful of counts. This chain joins TRBV29-1 and TRBJ2-3, with 7 bases that match TRBD2. This CDR3 has 14 amino acids. Trimming took 2 bases from V and 3 from J; bases not matched to a gene: 5. Germline-derived CDR1 and CDR2 are SQVTM and ANQGSEA. In DNA form, the CDR3 reads TGCAGCGTTGAACTAGGGGAGGGTACAGATACGCAGTATTTT. Translation gives CSVELGEGTDTQYF.

The rearrangement uses TRBV20-1 and TRBJ1-5; TRBD1 matches 9 bases. CDR3 length: 15 residues. Germline CDR1 reads DFQATT; CDR2 reads SNEGSKA (reference sequence). With V trimmed by 2 bases and J by 3 bases, 5 bases remained unmatched. The CDR3 protein is CSARSQGADNQPQHF. DNA for the CDR3: TGCAGTGCTAGATCACAGGGGGCGGACAATCAGCCCCAGCATTTT.

This clonotype has only a few counts. The chain is built from TRBV6-2 or TRBV6-3 and TRBJ1-5; 7 bases line up with TRBD1. The CDR3 contains 15 residues. Germline lookup yields CDR1 MNHEY and CDR2 SVGEGT. V shed 6 bases and J 0 bases; nucleotides not matched to a gene: 5. CDR3 region: CASRRGQLSNQPQHF. CDR3 sequence (DNA): TGTGCCAGCAGGAGGGGACAGCTTAGCAATCAGCCCCAGCATTTT.

Many counts were recorded for this clonotype. The J gene is TRBJ2-7, the V gene TRBV11-2, with 14 bases lining up with TRBD2. Trimming at V came to 5 bases and at J to 3 bases, leaving 0 bases not matched to a gene. Germline CDR1 is SGHAT and CDR2 is FQNNGV. The CDR3 spans 14 residues. CDR3 nucleotides: TGTGCCAGCAGCGGGACTAGCGGGAGCTACGAGCAGTACTTC. It specifies CASSGTSGSYEQYF.

The sample holds a few counts of this clonotype. This chain links TRBV12-3 or TRBV12-4 with TRBJ2-5; D is unresolved. The CDR3 totals 17 residues. The germline V and J ends were trimmed by 1 base and 0 bases, with 15 bases remaining between them. The CDR3 protein is CASSLEGLAMYQETQYF. In DNA, the CDR3 is TGTGCCAGCAGTTTAGAAGGGCTTGCCATGTACCAAGAGACCCAGTACTTC.

This rearrangement joins TRBV29-1 to TRBJ2-7, with TRBD1 matching 10 bases. Germline V gene lookup returns CDR1 SQVTM and CDR2 ANQGSEA. V lost 3 bases, J lost 7 bases, and 6 bases stayed unmatched. CDR3 length: 13 residues. CDR3 DNA sequence: TGCAGCGTTGAGCGGACAGGGGGTCAAGAGCAGTACTTC. Encoded protein: CSVERTGGQEQYF.